This T cell receptor (beta chain) derives from a study of blood T cell repertoires in COVID-19. Study-wide background: Collection of acute and convalescent COVID-19 samples took place in the United States, Italy and Spain. The cDNA or gDNA used as material had been derived from T cells, B-cell-depleted T cells, or PBMCs.

This clone was found once. Original data processing: Reference gene primer amplification gave estimated nucleated cell counts. Generated by immunoSEQ multiplex PCR, the TCRdb table keeps only in-frame clones and is missing some. That table supplies the V and J calls and clone size; D and trimming were determined from the DNA. The sample holds 140,000 to 150,000 clones, around four fifths seen once. CDR1 is SNHLY and CDR2 is FYNNEI in the germline V gene. The V and J ends lost 6 bases and 4 bases, in that order; junction bases with no gene match: 11. The CDR3 has 17 amino acids. This chain connects TRBV2 to TRBJ2-5; 13 nucleotides line up with TRBD2. Material: peripheral blood. This receptor was obtained from a human donor in a cohort sampled during active COVID-19. The CDR3 sequence: CASSPPGLAGIRETQYF. The CDR3, as DNA: TGTGCCAGCAGCCCACCGGGACTAGCGGGGATCAGAGAGACCCAGTACTTC.